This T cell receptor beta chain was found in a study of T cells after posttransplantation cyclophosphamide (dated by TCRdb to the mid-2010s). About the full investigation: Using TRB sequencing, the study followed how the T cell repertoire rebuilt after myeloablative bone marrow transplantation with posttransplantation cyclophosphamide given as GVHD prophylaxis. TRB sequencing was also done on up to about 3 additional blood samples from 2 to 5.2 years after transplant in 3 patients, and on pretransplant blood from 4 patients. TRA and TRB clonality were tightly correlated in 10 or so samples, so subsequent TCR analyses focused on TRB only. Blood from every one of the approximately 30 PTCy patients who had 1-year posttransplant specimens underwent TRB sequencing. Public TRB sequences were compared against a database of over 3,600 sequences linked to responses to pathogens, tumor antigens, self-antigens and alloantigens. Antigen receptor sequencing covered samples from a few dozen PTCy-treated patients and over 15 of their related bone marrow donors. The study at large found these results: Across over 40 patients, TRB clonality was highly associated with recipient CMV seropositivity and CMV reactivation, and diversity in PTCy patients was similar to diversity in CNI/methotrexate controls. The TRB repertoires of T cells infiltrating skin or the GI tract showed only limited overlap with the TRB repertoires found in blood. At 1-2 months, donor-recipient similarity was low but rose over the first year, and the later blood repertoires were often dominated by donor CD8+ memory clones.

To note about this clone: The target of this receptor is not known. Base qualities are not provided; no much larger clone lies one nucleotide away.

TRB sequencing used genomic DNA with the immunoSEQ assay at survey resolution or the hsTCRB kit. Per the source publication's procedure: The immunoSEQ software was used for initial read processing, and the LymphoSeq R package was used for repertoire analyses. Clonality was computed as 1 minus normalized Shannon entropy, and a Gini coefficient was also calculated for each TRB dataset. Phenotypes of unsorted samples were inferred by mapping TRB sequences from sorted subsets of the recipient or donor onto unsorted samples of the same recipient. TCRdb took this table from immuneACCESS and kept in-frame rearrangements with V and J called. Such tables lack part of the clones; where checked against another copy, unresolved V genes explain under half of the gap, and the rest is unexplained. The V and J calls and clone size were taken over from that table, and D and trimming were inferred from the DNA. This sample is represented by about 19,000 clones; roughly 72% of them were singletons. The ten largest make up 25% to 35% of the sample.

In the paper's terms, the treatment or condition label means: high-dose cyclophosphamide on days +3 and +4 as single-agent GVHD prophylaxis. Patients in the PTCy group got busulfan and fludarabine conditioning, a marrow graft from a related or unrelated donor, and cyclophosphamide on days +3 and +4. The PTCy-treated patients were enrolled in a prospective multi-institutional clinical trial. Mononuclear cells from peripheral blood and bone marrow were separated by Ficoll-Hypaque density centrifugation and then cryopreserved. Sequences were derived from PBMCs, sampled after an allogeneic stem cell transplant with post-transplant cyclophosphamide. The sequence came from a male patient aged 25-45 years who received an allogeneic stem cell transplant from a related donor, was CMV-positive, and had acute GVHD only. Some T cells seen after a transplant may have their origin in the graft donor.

The DNA reads as follows: TGTGCCAGCAGCGCTCGGACAGAGCTAAACACCGGGGAGCTGTTTTTT. Its translation reads: CASSARTELNTGELFF. The chain couples TRBV11-2 to TRBJ2-2; the D gene is perhaps TRBD1, on 6 matching bases. Spanning cysteine to phenylalanine, the CDR3 consists of 16 amino acids. Only CDR3 DNA remains: 48 bases, in frame from the first base. V sheds 5 bases and J sheds 2 bases, leaving 15 bases between their ends. The germline V gene encodes CDR1 SGHAT and CDR2 FQNNGV.